This T cell receptor beta chain was identified in a study of blood T cell repertoires in COVID-19. Study-level information: Samples came from the United States, Italy and Spain, spanning acute and convalescent COVID-19. Sources were T cells, B-cell-depleted T cells, or PBMCs; the material itself was cDNA or gDNA.

Produced via immunoSEQ multiplex PCR; TCRdb's table is partial and in-frame only. The sample shows hundreds of thousands of clones, approximately 78% of them seen only once. This clone appeared a single time. This CDR3 region has 14 residues. CDR1 SEHNR and CDR2 FQNEAQ come from the germline V gene (reference sequence). V trimming: 5 bases; J trimming: 9 bases; junction bases outside the gene matches: 12. The sequenced sample was peripheral blood. This chain joins TRBV7-9 and TRBJ2-5; 7 positions agree with TRBD2. This TCR derives from a woman aged 60-75 years with active or convalescent COVID-19. The CDR3: CASSPPGGWAAQYF. The CDR3 region has the DNA TGTGCCAGCAGCCCCCCGGGAGGTTGGGCAGCCCAGTACTTC.